Below, one T cell receptor beta chain is given with its context. These data belong to a study of blood T cell repertoires in COVID-19. Clones were sequenced by immunoSEQ multiplex PCR, and TCRdb holds only the in-frame ones, with some missing. This sample carries about 390,000 clones, around 87% of them seen once, and the ten largest clones take approximately 10%. From germline, CDR1 is MNHEY and CDR2 SMNVEV (reference sequence). The CDR3 loop spans 13 amino acids. V was pared by 5 bases and J by 13 bases, with 15 bases between. This chain joins TRBV27 and TRBJ1-6; TRBD1 is a possible D gene (6 bases). Sequenced sample: PBMCs or T cells enriched from blood (not recorded which). This receptor was taken from a woman aged 45-59 years who had recovered from COVID-19. The CDR3: CASSPTTGPPLHF. CDR3 coding DNA: TGTGCCAGCAGTCCCACGACAGGACCTCCCCTCCACTTT.